This TCR beta chain was observed in a study of STAT5B mutations in CD4+ large granular lymphocyte leukemia. Germline V gene lookup returns CDR1 SNHLY and CDR2 FYNNEI. V was cut by 6 bases and J by 0 bases, with 11 bases left in between. The CDR3 sequence is 14 residues long. This clone was seen a few times. Its target is not known. Other DNA sequences in this sample translate to the same CDR3. Per the original data handling: A productive frequency of 2.59 x 10-5 was the lowest detectable. Measured with immunoSEQ multiplex PCR; TCRdb has only the in-frame clones, and not every one. The V and J calls and the clone size are those of that table, but D and trimming were determined from the DNA. The top ten hold about 1% of the sample, which has around 28,000 clones, roughly 70% seen once. Study findings and constraints: 8/27 top patient clones versus 2/35 control clones were TRBV06-family.

Sample: CD4+ T cells from blood buffy coats. The chain carries TRBV2 and TRBJ1-1; D may be TRBD1 (5 bases). The TCR sequence derives from a human donor in good health. Here the CDR3 reads CASSLTAMNTEAFF. The CDR3, as DNA: TGTGCCAGCAGCCTGACAGCTATGAACACTGAAGCTTTCTTT.